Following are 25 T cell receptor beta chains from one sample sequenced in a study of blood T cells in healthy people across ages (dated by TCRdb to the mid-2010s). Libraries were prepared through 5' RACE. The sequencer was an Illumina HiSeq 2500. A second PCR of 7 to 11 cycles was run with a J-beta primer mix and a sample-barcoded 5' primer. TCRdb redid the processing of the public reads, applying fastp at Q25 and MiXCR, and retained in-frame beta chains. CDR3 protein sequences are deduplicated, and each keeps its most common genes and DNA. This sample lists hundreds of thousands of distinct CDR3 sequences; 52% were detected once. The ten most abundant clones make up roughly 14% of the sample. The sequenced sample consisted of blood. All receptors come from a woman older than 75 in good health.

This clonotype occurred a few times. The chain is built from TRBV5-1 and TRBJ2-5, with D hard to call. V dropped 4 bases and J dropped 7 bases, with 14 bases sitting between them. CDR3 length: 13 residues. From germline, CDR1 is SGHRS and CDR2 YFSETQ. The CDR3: CASSADLGGTQYF. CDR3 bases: TGCGCCAGCAGCGCAGACCTAGGCGGGACCCAGTACTTC.

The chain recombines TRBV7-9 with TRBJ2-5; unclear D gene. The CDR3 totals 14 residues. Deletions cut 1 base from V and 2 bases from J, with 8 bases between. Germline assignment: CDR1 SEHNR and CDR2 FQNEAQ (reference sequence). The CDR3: CASSLGKSQETQYF. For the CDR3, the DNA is TGTGCCAGCAGCTTAGGGAAGTCTCAAGAGACCCAGTACTTC.

The CDR3 nucleotides are TGCAGTGCTCTCGTCGGGGGGGGAGGGTCCTACAATGAGCAGTTCTTC. Translated: CSALVGGGGSYNEQFF. The gene calls are TRBV20-1 and TRBJ2-1; TRBD2 matches at 8 bases. Germline trimming cut 5 bases from V and 1 base from J; bases unmatched to any gene: 10. This CDR3 has 16 residues. CDR1 and CDR2 from the germline V gene are DFQATT and SNEGSKA (reference sequence).

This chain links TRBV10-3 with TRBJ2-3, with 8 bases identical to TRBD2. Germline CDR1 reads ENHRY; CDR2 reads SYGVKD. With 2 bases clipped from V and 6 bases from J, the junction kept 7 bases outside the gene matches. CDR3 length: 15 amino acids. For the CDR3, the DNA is TGTGCCATCAGTGAGACTAGCGGAACCGGTGATACGCAGTATTTT. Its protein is CAISETSGTGDTQYF.

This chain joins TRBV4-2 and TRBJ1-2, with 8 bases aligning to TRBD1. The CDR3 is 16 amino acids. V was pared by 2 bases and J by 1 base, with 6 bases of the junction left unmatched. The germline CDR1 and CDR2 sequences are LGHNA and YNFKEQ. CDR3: CASSQTDREINYGYTF. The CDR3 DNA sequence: TGTGCCAGCAGCCAAACGGACAGGGAAATTAACTATGGCTACACCTTC.

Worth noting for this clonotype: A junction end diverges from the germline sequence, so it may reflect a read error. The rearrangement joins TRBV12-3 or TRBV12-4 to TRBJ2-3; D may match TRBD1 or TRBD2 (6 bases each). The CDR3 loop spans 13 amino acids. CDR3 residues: CAGSFRGADTQYF. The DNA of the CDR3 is TGTGCCGGCAGCTTTAGGGGGGCAGATACGCAGTATTTT.

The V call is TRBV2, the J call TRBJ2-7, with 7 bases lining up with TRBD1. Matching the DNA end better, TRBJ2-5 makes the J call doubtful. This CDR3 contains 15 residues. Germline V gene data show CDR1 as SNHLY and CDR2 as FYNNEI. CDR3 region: CASRDRQGLGETQYF. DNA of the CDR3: TGTGCCAGCAGGGACAGACAGGGTTTGGGCGAGACCCAGTACTTC.

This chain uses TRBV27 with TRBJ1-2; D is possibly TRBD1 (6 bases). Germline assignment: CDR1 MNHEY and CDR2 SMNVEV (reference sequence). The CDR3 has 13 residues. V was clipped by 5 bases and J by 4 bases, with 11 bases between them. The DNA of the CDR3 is TGTGCCAGCAGTACGGACAGCCTCTATGGCTACACCTTC. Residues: CASSTDSLYGYTF.

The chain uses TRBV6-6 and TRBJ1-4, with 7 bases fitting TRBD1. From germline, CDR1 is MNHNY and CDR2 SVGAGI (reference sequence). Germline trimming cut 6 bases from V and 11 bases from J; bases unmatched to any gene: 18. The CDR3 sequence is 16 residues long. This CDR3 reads CASRPHGTANLRKLFF. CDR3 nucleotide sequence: TGTGCCAGCAGACCCCATGGGACAGCCAACCTTCGGAAACTGTTTTTT.

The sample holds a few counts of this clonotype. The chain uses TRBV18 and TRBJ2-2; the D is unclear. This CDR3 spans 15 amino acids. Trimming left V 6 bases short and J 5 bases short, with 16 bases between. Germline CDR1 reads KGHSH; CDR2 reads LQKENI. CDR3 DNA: TGTGCCAGCTCCCTTACTCGACATCAGACCGGGGAGCTGTTTTTT. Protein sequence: CASSLTRHQTGELFF.

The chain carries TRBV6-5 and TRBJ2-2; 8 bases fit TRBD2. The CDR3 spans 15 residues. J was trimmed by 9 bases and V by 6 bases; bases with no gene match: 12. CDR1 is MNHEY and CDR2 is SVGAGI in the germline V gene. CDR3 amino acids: CASRAGSGDGRELFF. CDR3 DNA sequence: TGTGCCAGCAGGGCGGGTAGCGGGGATGGTAGGGAGCTGTTTTTT.

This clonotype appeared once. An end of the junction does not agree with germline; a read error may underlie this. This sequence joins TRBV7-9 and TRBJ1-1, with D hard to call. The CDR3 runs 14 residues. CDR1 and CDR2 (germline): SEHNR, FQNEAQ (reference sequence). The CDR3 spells CASSVASTGSEAFF. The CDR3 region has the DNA TGTGCCAGCAGCGTAGCGAGTACGGGTTCAGAAGCTTTCTTT.

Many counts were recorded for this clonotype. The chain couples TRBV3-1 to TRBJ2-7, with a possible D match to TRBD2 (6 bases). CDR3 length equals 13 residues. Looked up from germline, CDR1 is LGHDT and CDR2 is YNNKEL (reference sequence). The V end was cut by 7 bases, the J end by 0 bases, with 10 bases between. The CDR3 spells CASTRGTSYEQYF. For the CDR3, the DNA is TGTGCCAGCACCCGGGGGACCTCCTACGAGCAGTACTTC.

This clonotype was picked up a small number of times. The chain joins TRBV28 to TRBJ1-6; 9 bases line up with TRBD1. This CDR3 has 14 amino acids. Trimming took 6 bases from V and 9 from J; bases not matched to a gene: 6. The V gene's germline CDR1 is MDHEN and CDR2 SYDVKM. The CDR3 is CASSLGQGGSPLHF. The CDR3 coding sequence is TGTGCCAGCAGCCTGGGACAGGGAGGTTCACCCCTCCACTTT.

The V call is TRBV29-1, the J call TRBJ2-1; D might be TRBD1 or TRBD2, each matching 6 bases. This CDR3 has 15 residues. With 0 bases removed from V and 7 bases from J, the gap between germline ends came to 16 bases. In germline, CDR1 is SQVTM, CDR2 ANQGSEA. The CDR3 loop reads CSVEEAQGRWNEQFF. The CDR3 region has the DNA TGCAGCGTTGAAGAGGCCCAGGGGAGGTGGAATGAGCAGTTCTTC.

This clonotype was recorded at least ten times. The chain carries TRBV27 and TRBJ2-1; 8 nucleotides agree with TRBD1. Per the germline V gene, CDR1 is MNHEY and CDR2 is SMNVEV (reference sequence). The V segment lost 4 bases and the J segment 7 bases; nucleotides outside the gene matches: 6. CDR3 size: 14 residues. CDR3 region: CASSSTGAWNEQFF. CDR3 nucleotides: TGTGCCAGCAGTTCGACAGGGGCTTGGAATGAGCAGTTCTTC.

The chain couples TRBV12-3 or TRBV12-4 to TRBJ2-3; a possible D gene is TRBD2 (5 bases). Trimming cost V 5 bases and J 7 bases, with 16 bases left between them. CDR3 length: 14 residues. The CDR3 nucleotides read TGTGCCAGCAGTCCGTGCACGACCGGGAATACGCAGTATTTT. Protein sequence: CASSPCTTGNTQYF.

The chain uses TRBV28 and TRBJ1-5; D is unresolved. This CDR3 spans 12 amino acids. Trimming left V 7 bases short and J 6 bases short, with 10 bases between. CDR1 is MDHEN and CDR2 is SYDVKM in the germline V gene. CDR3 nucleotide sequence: TGTGCCAGCACCCTTAAGGGTCAGCCCCAGCATTTT. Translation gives CASTLKGQPQHF.

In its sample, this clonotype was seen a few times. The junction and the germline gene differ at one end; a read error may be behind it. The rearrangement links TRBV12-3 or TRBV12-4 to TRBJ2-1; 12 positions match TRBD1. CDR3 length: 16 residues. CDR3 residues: CTSSSGTGGGHNEQFF. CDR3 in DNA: TGTACCAGCAGCTCCGGGACAGGGGGCGGGCACAATGAGCAGTTCTTC.

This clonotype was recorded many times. In DNA form, the CDR3 reads TGTGCCAGCAGTCCACTGGGGTCTGGGGCCAACGTCCTGACTTTC. Its protein is CASSPLGSGANVLTF. This chain uses TRBV7-2 with TRBJ2-6; the D is unclear. Germline CDR1 is SGHTA and CDR2 is FQGNSA. V was pared by 6 bases and J by 1 base, with 10 bases between. The CDR3 consists of 15 residues.

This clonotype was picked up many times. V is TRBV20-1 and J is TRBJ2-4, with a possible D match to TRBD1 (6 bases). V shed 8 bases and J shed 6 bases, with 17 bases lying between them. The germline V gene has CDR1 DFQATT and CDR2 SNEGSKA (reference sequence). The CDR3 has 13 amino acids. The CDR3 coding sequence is TGCAGTACCGCCGATCAGGGGATAAACATTCAGTACTTC. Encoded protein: CSTADQGINIQYF.

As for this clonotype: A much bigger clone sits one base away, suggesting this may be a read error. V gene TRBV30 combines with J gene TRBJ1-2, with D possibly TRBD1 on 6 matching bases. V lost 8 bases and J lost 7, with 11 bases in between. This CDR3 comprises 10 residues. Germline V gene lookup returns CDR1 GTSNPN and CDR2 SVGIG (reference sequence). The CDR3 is CARDRSGYTF. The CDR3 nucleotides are TGTGCCCGCGACAGGAGTGGCTACACCTTC. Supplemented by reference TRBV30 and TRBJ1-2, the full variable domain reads SQTIHQWPATLVQPVGSPLSLECTVEGTSNPNLYWYRQAAGRGLQLLFYSVGIGQISSEVPQNLSASRPQDRQFILSSKKLLLSDSGFYLCARDRSGYTFGSGTRLTVV.

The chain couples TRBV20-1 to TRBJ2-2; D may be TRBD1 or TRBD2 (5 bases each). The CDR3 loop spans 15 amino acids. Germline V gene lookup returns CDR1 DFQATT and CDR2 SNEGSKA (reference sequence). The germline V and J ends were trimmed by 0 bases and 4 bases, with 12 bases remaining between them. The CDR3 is CSARDGKRGTGELFF. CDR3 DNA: TGCAGTGCTAGAGACGGGAAAAGGGGCACCGGGGAGCTGTTTTTT.

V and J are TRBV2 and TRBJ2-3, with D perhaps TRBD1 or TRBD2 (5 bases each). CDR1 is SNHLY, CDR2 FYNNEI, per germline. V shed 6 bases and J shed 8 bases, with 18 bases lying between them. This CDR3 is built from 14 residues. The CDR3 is CASRGTDVLGTQYF. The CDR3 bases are TGTGCCAGCAGGGGGACCGACGTACTGGGTACGCAGTATTTT.

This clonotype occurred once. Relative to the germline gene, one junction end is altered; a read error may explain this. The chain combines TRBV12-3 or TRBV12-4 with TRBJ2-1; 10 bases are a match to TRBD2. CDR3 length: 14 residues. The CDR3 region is CASMMTSGYKEQFF. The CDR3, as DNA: TGTGCCAGCATGATGACTAGCGGGTACAAGGAGCAGTTCTTC.